Detailed here is one T cell receptor beta chain. Authors' methods: Amplifying reference gene primers gave estimates of nucleated cell counts. Generated by immunoSEQ multiplex PCR, the TCRdb table keeps only in-frame clones and is missing some. V, J and clone size were drawn from that table, and D and trimming were deduced from the DNA. Of about 16,000 clones listed, roughly nine tenths are singletons. The record originates from a study of blood T cell repertoires in COVID-19. About the research overall: The United States, Italy and Spain provided the acute and convalescent COVID-19 samples.

In germline, CDR1 is SGDLS, CDR2 YYNGEE. CDR3 size: 14 residues. V dropped 0 bases and J dropped 2 bases, with 8 bases sitting between them. V usage is TRBV9 and J usage is TRBJ1-1; D remains unclear. Input material: peripheral blood. The receptor was derived from a man aged 60 to 69 with acute or convalescent COVID-19. CDR3 amino acids: CASSVGAGNTEAFF. The CDR3, as DNA: TGTGCCAGCAGCGTAGGAGCGGGTAACACTGAAGCTTTCTTT.